This T cell receptor beta chain came from a study of blood T cells in healthy people across ages. On the study more broadly: Template switching caught about one barcoded beta molecule for each two T cells. Overall study findings and caveats: It was the long-lived donors that had more naive CD4+ cells and higher diversity than aged donors.

The sample providers were healthy Caucasian people from Russia, aged about 6 to 95. The germline CDR1 and CDR2 sequences are SEHNR and FQNEAQ (reference sequence). Trimming shortened V by 2 bases and J by 8 bases, and 12 bases separated the two germline ends. The CDR3 extends over 13 amino acids. Primers used in a second PCR of about 6 to 12 cycles were a sample-barcoded 5' primer and a J-beta primer mix. MiXCR was run by TCRdb on the 5' RACE reads, yielding one entry per CDR3 protein. The sample has nearly 1 million distinct CDR3 sequences, around 54% seen once. This clonotype was seen more than once but under ten times. Its matching antigen is unknown.

The source material was blood. The source is a woman in her sixties or seventies in good health. The chain carries TRBV7-9 and TRBJ1-2; D unclear. CDR3 in DNA: TGTGCCAGCAGCTTAAAACAACCCGGGGGCTACACCTTC. Its translation is CASSLKQPGGYTF.